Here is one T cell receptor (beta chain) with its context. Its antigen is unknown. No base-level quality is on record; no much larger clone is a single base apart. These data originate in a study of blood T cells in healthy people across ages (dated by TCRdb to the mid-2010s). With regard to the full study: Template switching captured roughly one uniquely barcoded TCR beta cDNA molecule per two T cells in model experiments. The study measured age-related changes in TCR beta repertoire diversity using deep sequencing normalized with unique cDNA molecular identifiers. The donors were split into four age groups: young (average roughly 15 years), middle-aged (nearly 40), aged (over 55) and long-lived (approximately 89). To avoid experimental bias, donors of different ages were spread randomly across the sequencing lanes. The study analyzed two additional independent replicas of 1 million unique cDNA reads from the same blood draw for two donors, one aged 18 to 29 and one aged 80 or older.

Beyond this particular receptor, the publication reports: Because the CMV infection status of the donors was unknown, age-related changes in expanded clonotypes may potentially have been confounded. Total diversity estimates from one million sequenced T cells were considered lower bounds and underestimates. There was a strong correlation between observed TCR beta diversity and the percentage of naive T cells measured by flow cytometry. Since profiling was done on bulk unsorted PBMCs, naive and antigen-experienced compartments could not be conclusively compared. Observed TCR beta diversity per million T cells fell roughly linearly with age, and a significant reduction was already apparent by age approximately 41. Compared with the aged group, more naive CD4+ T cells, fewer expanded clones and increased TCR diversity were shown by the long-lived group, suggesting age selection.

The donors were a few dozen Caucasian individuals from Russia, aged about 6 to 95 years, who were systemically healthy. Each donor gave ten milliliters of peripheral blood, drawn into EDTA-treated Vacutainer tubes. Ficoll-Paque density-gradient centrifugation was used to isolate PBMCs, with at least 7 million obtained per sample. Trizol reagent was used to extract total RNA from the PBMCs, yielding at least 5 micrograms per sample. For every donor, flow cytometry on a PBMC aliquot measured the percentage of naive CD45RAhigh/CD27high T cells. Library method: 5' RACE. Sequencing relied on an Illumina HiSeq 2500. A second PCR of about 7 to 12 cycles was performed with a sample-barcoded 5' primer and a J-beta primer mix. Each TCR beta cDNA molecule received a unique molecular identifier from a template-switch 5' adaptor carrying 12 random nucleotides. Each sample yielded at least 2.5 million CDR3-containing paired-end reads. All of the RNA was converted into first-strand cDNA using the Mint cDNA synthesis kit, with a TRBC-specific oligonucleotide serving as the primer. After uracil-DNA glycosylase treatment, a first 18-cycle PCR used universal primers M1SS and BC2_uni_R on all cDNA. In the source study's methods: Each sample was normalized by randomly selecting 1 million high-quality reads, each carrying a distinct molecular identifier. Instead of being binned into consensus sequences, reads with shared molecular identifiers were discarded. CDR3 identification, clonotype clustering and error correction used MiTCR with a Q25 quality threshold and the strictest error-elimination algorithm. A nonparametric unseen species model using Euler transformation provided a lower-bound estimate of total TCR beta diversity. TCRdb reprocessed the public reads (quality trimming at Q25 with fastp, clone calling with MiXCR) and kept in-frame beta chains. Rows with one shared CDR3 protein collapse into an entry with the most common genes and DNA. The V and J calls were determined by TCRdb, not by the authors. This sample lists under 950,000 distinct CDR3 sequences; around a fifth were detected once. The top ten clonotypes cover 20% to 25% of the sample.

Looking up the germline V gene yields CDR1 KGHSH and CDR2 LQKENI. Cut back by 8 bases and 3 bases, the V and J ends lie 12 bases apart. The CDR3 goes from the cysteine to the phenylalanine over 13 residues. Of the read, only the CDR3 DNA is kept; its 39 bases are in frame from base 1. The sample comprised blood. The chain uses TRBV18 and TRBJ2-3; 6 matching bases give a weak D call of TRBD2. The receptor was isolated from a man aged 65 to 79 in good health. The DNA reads TGTGCCAGCCGACTAGTGAGGACAGATACGCAGTATTTT. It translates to CASRLVRTDTQYF.